The TCR beta chain under discussion was sequenced for a study of regulatory T cells in long-lasting Graves disease. In building TCR beta libraries, iRepertoire HTBI primers were used together with Arm-PCR of CDR3 regions. Via MiXCR, TCRdb re-called the multiplex PCR reads, giving one row per CDR3 protein. The sample includes 550,000 to 650,000 distinct CDR3 sequences, about 16% of them seen just once. Regarding time point: newly diagnosed GD, antithyroid drugs for less than 3 months. Construction of the TCR library relied on RNA isolated from PBMCs. The trim removed 7 bases at V and 10 bases at J, leaving 22 bases unmatched. The CDR3 consists of 16 residues. The germline gives CDR1 MGHRA, CDR2 YSYEKL. These records were also assigned to another study, of T cells in Graves' hyperthyroidism and ophthalmopathy.

V usage is TRBV4-1 and J usage is TRBJ2-7; TRBD2 matches 7 bases. The sample was peripheral blood mononuclear cells (PBMCs), taken at new diagnosis, from a patient treated with antithyroid drugs. The sequence was obtained from a man between 18 and 29 years old with Graves disease. The CDR3 reads CASKLGRGSGVLEQYF. CDR3 nucleotide sequence: TGCGCCAGCAAGCTCGGGAGAGGGAGCGGGGTCCTGGAACAGTACTTC.